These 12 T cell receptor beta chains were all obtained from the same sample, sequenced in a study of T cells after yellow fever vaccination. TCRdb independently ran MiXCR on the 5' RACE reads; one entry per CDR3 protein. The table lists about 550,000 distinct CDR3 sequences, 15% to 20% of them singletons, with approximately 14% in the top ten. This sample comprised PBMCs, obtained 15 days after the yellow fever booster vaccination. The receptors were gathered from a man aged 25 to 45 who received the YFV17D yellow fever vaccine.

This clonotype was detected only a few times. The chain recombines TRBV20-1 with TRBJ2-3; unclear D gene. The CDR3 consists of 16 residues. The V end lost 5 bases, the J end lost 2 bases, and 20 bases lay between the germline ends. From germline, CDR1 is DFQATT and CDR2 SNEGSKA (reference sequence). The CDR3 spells CSALSRALSATDTQYF. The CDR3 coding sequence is TGCAGTGCTTTGAGTCGGGCTCTGTCCGCCACAGATACGCAGTATTTT.

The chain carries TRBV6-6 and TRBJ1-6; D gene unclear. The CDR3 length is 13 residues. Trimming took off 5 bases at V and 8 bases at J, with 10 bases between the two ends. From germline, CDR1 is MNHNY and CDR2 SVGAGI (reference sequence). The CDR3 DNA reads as TGTGCCAGCAGTAACCCCCCAGATTCACCCCTCCACTTT. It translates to CASSNPPDSPLHF.

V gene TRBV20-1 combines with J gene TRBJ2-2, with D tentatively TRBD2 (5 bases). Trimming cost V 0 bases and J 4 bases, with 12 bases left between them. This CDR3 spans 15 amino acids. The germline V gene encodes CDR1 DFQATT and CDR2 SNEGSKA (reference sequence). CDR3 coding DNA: TGCAGTGCTAGAGATGGAGGATGGGTCACCGGGGAGCTGTTTTTT. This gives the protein CSARDGGWVTGELFF.

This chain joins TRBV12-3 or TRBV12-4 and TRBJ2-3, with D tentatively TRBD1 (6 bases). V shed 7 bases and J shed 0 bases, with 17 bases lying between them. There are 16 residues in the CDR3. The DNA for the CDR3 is TGTGCCAGCACCTCTAGAATGGGACATAGCACAGATACGCAGTATTTT. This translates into CASTSRMGHSTDTQYF.

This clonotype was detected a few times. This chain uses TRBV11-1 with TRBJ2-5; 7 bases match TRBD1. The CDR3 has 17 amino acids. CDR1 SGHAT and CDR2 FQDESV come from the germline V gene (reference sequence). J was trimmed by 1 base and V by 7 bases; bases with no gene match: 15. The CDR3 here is CASTPEQEGQLQETQYF. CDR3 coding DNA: TGTGCCAGCACCCCCGAACAAGAGGGACAGCTCCAAGAGACCCAGTACTTC.

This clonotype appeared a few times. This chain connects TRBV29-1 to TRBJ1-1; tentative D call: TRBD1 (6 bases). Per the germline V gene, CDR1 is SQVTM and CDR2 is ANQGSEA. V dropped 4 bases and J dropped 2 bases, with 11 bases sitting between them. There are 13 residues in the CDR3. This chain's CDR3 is CSVGGQPNTEAFF. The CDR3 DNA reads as TGCAGCGTTGGTGGACAGCCAAACACTGAAGCTTTCTTT.

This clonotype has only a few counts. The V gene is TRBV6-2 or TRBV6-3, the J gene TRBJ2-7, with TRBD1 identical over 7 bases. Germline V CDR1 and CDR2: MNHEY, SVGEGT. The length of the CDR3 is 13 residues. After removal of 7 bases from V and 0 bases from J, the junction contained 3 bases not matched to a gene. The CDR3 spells CASKAGGSYEQYF. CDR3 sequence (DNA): TGTGCCAGCAAGGCAGGGGGCTCCTACGAGCAGTACTTC.

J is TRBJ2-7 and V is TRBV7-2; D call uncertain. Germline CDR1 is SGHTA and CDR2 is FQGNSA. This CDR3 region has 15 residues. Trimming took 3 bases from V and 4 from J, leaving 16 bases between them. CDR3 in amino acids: CASSLQVQFWYEQYF. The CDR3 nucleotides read TGTGCCAGCAGCTTGCAGGTTCAGTTTTGGTACGAGCAGTACTTC.

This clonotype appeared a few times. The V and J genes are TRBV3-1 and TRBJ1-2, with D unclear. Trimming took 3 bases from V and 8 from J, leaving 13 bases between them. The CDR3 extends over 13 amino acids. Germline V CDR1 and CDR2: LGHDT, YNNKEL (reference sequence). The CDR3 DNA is TGTGCCAGCAGCCATAGTAGGGCCTCGGGCTACACCTTC. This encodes CASSHSRASGYTF.

The CDR3 region is CSAQESSVRGELFF. In DNA form, the CDR3 reads TGCAGTGCCCAGGAGTCGTCGGTTCGGGGGGAGCTGTTTTTT. This chain links TRBV20-1 with TRBJ2-2, with D hard to call. Germline V gives CDR1 DFQATT, CDR2 SNEGSKA (reference sequence). The ends were cut back, 6 bases at V and 8 bases at J, with 19 bases in the middle. The CDR3 sequence is 14 residues long.

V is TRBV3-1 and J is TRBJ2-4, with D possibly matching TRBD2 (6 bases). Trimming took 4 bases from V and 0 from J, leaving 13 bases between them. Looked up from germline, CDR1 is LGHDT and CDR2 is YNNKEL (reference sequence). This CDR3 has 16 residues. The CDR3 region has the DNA TGTGCCAGCAGCCCCGGAGGGCTCCTAGCCAAAAACATTCAGTACTTC. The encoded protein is CASSPGGLLAKNIQYF.

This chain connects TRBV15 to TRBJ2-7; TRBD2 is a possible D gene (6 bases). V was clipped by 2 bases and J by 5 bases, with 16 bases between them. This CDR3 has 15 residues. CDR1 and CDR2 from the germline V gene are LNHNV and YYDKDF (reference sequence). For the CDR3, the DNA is TGTGCCACCAGCAGACTAATCGGGGGACGGGACGAGCAGTACTTC. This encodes CATSRLIGGRDEQYF.